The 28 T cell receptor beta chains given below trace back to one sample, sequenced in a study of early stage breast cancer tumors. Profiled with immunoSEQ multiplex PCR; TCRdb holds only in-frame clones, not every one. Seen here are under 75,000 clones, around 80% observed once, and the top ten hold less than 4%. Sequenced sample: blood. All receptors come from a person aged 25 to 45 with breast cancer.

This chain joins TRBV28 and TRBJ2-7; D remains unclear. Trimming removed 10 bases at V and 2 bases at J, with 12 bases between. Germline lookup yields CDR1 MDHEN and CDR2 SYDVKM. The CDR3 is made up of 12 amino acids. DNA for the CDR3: TGTGCCATAAGGGCCGGGCCCTACGAGCAGTACTTC. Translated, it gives CAIRAGPYEQYF.

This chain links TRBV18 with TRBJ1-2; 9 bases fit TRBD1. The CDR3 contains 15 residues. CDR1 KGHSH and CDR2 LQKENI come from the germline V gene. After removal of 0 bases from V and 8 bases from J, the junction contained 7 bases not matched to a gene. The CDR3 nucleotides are TGTGCCAGCTCACCACCCAACAGGGGGCCTGACGGCTACACCTTC. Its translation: CASSPPNRGPDGYTF.

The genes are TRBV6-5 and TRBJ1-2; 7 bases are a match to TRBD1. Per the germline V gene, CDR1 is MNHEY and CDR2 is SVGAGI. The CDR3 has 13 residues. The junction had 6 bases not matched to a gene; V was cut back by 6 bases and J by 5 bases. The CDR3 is CASSPRDRYGYTF. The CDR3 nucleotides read TGTGCCAGCAGCCCCCGGGACAGATATGGCTACACCTTC.

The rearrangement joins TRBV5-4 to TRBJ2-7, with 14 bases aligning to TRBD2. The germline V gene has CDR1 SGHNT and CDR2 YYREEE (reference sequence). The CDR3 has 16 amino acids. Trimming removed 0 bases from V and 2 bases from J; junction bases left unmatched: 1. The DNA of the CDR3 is TGTGCCAGCAGCTTGGGGGGACTAGCGGGAGCCTACGAGCAGTACTTC. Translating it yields CASSLGGLAGAYEQYF.

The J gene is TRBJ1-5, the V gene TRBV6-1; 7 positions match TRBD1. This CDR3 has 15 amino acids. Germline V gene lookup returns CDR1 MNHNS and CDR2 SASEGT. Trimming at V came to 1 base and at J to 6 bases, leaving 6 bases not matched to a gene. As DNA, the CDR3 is TGTGCCAGCAGTGAAGATGAGGGGGCGGTTCAGCCCCAGCATTTT. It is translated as CASSEDEGAVQPQHF.

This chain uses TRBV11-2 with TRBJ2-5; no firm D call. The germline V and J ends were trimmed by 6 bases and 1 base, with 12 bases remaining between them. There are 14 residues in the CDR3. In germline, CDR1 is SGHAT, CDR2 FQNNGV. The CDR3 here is CASSYQAIQETQYF. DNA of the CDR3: TGTGCCAGCAGTTACCAAGCGATCCAAGAGACCCAGTACTTC. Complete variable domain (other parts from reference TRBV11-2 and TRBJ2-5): EAGVAQSPRYKIIEKRQSVAFWCNPISGHATLYWYQQILGQGPKLLIQFQNNGVVDDSQLPKDRFSAERLKGVDSTLKIQPAKLEDSAVYLCASSYQAIQETQYFGPGTRLLVL.

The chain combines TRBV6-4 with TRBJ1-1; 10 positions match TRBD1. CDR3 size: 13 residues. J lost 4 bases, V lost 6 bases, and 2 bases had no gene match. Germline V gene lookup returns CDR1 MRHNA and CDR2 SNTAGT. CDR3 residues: CASSRDRGTEAFF. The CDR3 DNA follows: TGTGCCAGCAGCCGGGACAGGGGCACTGAAGCTTTCTTT.

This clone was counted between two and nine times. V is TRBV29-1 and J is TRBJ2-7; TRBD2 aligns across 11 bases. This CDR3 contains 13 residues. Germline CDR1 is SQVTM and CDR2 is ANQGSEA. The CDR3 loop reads CSISSGGTYEQYF. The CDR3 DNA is TGCAGTATCTCTAGCGGGGGGACCTACGAGCAGTACTTC.

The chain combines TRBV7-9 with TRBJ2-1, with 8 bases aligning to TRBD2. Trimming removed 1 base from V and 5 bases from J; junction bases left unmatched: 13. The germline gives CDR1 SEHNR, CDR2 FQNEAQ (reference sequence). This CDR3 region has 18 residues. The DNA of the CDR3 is TGTGCCAGCAGCTTAGTTTTGGGGAGACTAGCGCGCAACAATGAGCAGTTCTTC. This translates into CASSLVLGRLARNNEQFF.

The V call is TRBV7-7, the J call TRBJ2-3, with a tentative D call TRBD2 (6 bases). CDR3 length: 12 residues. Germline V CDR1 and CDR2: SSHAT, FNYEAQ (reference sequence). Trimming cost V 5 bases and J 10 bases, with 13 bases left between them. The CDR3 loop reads CASSQVGGAQYF. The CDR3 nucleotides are TGTGCCAGCAGCCAAGTCGGGGGAGCGCAGTATTTT.

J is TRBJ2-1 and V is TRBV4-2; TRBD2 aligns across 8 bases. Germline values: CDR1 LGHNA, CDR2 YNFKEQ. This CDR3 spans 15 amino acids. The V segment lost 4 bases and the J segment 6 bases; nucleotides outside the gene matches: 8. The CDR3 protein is CASSPISGKINEQFF. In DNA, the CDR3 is TGTGCCAGCAGCCCTATTAGCGGGAAAATCAATGAGCAGTTCTTC.

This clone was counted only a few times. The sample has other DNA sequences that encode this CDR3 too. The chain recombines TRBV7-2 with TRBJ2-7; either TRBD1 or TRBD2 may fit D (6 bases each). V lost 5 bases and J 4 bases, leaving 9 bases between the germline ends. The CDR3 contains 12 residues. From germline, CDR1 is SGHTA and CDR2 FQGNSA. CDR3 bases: TGTGCCAGCAGCGGAGGGGGTTACGAGCAGTACTTC. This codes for CASSGGGYEQYF.

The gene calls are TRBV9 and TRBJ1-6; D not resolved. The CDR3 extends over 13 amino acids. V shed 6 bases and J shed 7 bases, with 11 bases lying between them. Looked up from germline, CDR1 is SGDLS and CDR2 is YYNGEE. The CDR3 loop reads CASMAEENSPLHF. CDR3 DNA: TGTGCCAGCATGGCCGAGGAAAATTCACCCCTCCACTTT.

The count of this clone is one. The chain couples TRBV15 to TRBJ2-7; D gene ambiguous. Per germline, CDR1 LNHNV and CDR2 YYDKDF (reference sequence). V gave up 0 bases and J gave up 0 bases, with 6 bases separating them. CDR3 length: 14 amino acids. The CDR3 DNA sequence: TGTGCCACCAGCAGAGATATGAGCTCCTACGAGCAGTACTTC. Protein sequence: CATSRDMSSYEQYF.

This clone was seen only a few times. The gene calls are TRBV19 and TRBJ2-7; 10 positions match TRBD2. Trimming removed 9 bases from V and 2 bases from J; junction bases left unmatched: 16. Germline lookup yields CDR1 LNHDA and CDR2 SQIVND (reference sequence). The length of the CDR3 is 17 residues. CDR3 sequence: CARANAGGLAVAYEQYF. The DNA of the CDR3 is TGTGCCAGAGCCAACGCCGGAGGACTAGCGGTCGCCTACGAGCAGTACTTC.

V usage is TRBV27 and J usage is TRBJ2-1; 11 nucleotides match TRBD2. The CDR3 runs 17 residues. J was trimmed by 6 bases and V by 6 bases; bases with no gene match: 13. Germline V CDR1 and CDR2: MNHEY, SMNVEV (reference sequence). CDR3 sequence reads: CASSSFPGSGRVNEQFF. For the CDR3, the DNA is TGTGCCAGCAGCTCATTCCCGGGTAGCGGGAGGGTCAATGAGCAGTTCTTC.

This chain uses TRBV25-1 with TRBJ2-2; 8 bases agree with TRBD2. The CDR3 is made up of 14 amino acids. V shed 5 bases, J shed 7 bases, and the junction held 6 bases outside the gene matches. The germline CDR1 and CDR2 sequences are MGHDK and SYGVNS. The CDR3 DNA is TGTGCCAGCAGTAACTCCGGGACTAGCGGGGAGCTGTTTTTT. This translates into CASSNSGTSGELFF. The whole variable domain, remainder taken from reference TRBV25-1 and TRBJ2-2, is EADIYQTPRYLVIGTGKKITLECSQTMGHDKMYWYQQDPGMELHLIHYSYGVNSTEKGDLSSESTVSRIRTEHFPLTLESARPSHTSQYLCASSNSGTSGELFFGEGSRLTVL.

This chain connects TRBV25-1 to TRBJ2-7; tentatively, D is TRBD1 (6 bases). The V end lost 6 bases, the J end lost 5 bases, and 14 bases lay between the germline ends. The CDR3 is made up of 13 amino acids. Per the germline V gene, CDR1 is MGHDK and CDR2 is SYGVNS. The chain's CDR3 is CASRIPGADEQYF. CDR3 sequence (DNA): TGTGCCAGCAGAATCCCAGGGGCGGACGAGCAGTACTTC.

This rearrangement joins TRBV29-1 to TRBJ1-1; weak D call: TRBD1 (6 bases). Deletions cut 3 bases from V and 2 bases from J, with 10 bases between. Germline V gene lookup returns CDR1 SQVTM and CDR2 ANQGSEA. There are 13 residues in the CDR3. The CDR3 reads CSVDPTGNTEAFF. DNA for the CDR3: TGCAGCGTTGACCCGACAGGCAACACTGAAGCTTTCTTT. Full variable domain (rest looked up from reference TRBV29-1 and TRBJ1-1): SAVISQKPSRDICQRGTSLTIQCQVDSQVTMMFWYRQQPGQSLTLIATANQGSEATYESGFVIDKFPISRPNLTFSTLTVSNMSPEDSSIYLCSVDPTGNTEAFFGQGTRLTVV.

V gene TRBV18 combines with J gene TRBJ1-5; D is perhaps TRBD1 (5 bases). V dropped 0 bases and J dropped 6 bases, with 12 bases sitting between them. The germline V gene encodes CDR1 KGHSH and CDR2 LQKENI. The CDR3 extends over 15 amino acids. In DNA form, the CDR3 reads TGTGCCAGCTCACCACCATCCAGGGAAGGTCAGCCCCAGCATTTT. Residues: CASSPPSREGQPQHF.

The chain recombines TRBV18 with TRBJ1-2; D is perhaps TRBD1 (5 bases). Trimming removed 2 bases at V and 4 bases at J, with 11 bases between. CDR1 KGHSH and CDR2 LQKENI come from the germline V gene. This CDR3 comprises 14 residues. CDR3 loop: CASSPTTGAYGYTF. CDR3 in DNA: TGTGCCAGCTCACCAACTACAGGAGCCTATGGCTACACCTTC.

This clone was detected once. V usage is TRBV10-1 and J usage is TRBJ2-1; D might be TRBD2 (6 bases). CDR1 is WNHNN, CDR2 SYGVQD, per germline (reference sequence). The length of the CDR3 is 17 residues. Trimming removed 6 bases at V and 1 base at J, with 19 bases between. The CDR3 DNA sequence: TGCGCCAGCAGCGCGCCACCCGGGGGTGGATCCTACAATGAGCAGTTCTTC. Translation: CASSAPPGGGSYNEQFF.

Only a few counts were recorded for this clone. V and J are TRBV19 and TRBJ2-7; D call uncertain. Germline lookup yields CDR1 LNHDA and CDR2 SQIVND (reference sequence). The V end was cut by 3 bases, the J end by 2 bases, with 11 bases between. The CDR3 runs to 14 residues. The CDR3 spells CASSILDGAYEQYF. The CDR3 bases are TGTGCCAGTAGTATCCTGGACGGAGCCTACGAGCAGTACTTC.

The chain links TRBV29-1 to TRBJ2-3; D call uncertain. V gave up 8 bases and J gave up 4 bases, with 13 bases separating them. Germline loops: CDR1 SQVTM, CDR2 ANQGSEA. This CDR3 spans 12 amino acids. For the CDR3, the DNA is TGCAGCTTTTTCAGGAGCGCAGATACGCAGTATTTT. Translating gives CSFFRSADTQYF.

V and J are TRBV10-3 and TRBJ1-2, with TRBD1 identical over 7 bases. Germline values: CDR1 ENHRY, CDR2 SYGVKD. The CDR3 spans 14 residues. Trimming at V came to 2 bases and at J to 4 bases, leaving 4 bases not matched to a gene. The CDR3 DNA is TGTGCCATCAGTGAGATGGACAGGCCCTATGGCTACACCTTC. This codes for CAISEMDRPYGYTF.

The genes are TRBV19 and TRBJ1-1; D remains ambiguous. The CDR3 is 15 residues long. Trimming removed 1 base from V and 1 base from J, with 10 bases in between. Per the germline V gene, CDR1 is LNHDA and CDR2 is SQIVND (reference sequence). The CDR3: CASSIGGLPNTEAFF. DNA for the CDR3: TGTGCCAGTAGTATAGGAGGGTTGCCGAACACTGAAGCTTTCTTT. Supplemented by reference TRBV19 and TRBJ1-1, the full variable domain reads DGGITQSPKYLFRKEGQNVTLSCEQNLNHDAMYWYRQDPGQGLRLIYYSQIVNDFQKGDIAEGYSVSREKKESFPLTVTSAQKNPTAFYLCASSIGGLPNTEAFFGQGTRLTVV.

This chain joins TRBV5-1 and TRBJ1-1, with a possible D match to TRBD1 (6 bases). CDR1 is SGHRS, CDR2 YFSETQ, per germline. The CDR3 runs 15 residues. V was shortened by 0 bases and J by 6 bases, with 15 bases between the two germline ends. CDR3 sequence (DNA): TGCGCCAGCAGCTTGGTGGGGGCCCGAGGGCCTGAAGCTTTCTTT. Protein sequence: CASSLVGARGPEAFF.

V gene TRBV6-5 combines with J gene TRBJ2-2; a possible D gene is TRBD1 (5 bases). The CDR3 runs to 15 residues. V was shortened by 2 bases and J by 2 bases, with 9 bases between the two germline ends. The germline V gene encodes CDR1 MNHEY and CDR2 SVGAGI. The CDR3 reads CASSYVDSNTGELFF. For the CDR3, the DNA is TGTGCCAGCAGTTACGTCGACAGCAACACCGGGGAGCTGTTTTTT.